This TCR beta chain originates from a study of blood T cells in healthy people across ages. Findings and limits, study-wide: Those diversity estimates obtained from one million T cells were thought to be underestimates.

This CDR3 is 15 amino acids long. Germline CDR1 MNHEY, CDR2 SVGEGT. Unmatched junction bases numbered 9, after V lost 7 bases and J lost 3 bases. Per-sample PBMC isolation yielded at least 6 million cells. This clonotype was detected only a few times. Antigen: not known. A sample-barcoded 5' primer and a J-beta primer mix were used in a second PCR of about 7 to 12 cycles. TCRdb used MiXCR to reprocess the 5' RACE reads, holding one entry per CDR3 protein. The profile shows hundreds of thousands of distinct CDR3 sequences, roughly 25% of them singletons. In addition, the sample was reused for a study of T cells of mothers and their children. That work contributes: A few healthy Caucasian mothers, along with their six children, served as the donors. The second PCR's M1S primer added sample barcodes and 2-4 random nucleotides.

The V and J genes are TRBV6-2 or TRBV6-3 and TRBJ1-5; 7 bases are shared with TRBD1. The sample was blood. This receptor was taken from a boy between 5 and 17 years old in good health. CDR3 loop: CASTTGTVPNQPQHF. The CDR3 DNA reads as TGTGCCAGCACCACAGGGACAGTCCCCAATCAGCCCCAGCATTTT.